Listed here are 30 T cell receptor beta chains from one sample, sequenced in a study of blood T cell repertoires in COVID-19. Generated by immunoSEQ multiplex PCR, the TCRdb table keeps only in-frame clones and is missing some. The sample shows a few hundred thousand clones, about 85% of them seen only once. Specimen: peripheral blood. These receptors were taken from a man aged 18 to 35 with active or convalescent COVID-19.

This rearrangement joins TRBV2 to TRBJ2-4; 8 positions agree with TRBD1. J gave up 6 bases and V 10 bases, and 2 bases lay outside the gene matches. The CDR3 has 11 amino acids. From germline, CDR1 is SNHLY and CDR2 FYNNEI. The CDR3 region is CATDRGNIQYF. DNA for the CDR3: TGTGCCACTGACAGGGGAAACATTCAGTACTTC.

The CDR3 is CASRESSGSPNEQFF. The CDR3 DNA reads as TGTGCCAGTAGGGAGTCTAGCGGGAGTCCGAATGAGCAGTTCTTC. The chain recombines TRBV19 with TRBJ2-1, with TRBD2 identical over 10 bases. Germline values: CDR1 LNHDA, CDR2 SQIVND (reference sequence). CDR3 length equals 15 residues. With 6 bases clipped from V and 7 bases from J, the junction kept 9 bases outside the gene matches.

The V and J genes are TRBV13 and TRBJ1-1, with a tentative D call TRBD1 (5 bases). Germline CDR1 PRHDT, CDR2 FYEKMQ (reference sequence). V lost 5 bases and J lost 6, with 19 bases in between. The CDR3 has 15 residues. The CDR3 sequence: CASSPPGTSIAEAFF. In DNA, the CDR3 is TGTGCCAGCAGCCCGCCGGGGACTAGTATAGCTGAAGCTTTCTTT.

V and J are TRBV4-3 and TRBJ2-7, with TRBD2 matching 7 bases. Trimming removed 0 bases from V and 0 bases from J; junction bases left unmatched: 5. There are 16 residues in the CDR3. Germline-derived CDR1 and CDR2 are LGHNA and YSLEER. The CDR3, as DNA: TGCGCCAGCAGCCAAGAAGTCGGGACTACCTCCTACGAGCAGTACTTC. Protein product: CASSQEVGTTSYEQYF.

The chain joins TRBV3-1 (or the pseudogene TRBV3-2) to TRBJ2-1; D possibly corresponds to TRBD2 (7 bases). The CDR3 is made up of 16 amino acids. CDR1 and CDR2 from the germline V gene are LGHDT and YNNKEL (reference sequence). Trimming removed 2 bases at V and 7 bases at J, with 18 bases between. DNA for the CDR3: TGTGCCAGCAGCCAATACGGGGGGCCGATTAATAATGAGCAGTTCTTC. Protein sequence: CASSQYGGPINNEQFF.

The chain joins TRBV7-9 to TRBJ1-3; TRBD1 might be the D (5 bases). The germline V and J ends were trimmed by 5 bases and 2 bases, with 7 bases remaining between them. CDR1 is SEHNR and CDR2 is FQNEAQ in the germline V gene (reference sequence). This CDR3 is 13 amino acids long. The CDR3, as DNA: TGTGCCAGCAGCCCGGGGGCTGGAAACACCATATATTTT. Translation gives CASSPGAGNTIYF.

The chain joins TRBV19 to TRBJ2-7, with 9 bases aligning to TRBD1. The length of the CDR3 is 14 residues. Looked up from germline, CDR1 is LNHDA and CDR2 is SQIVND (reference sequence). V dropped 6 bases and J dropped 2; count of bases not matched to a gene: 5. CDR3: CASSGTGYTYEQYF. Here the CDR3 DNA reads TGTGCCAGTAGCGGGACAGGGTACACCTACGAGCAGTACTTC.

This clone showed up just a few times. Other DNA sequences in this sample translate to the same CDR3. V is TRBV14 and J is TRBJ1-2; no definite D call. The V end lost 1 base, the J end lost 4 bases, and 7 bases lay between the germline ends. Germline V gene data show CDR1 as SGHDN and CDR2 as FVKESK. The length of the CDR3 is 13 residues. The CDR3 bases are TGTGCCAGCAGCCAAGTCGGAGGCTATGGCTACACCTTC. Protein: CASSQVGGYGYTF.

The CDR3 sequence is CASSLNSNQPQHF. The CDR3 DNA is TGTGCCAGCAGCCTAAACAGCAATCAGCCCCAGCATTTT. The chain combines TRBV7-2 with TRBJ1-5, with D uncertain. Germline V lookup: CDR1 SGHTA, CDR2 FQGNSA. The CDR3 runs 13 residues. Between the trimmed V and J ends, which lost 5 bases and 1 base, there was a span of 6 bases.

This clone was seen only a few times. The genes are TRBV5-4 and TRBJ2-7; D unclear. Germline V lookup: CDR1 SGHNT, CDR2 YYREEE (reference sequence). The ends were cut back, 1 base at V and 0 bases at J, with 8 bases in the middle. This CDR3 is built from 14 residues. In DNA form, the CDR3 reads TGTGCCAGCAGCTTGCAATCTAGCTCCTACGAGCAGTACTTC. Amino acid sequence: CASSLQSSSYEQYF.

This clone was seen a few times. The rearrangement links TRBV28 to TRBJ1-1; perhaps TRBD1 as D (5 bases). V gave up 7 bases and J gave up 5 bases, with 14 bases separating them. The CDR3 spans 13 residues. Per the germline V gene, CDR1 is MDHEN and CDR2 is SYDVKM. CDR3 sequence: CASIPGGGTEAFF. The CDR3 bases are TGTGCCAGCATCCCGGGCGGGGGGACTGAAGCTTTCTTT.

The CDR3 loop reads CASSLDRVGTEAFF. The CDR3 DNA reads as TGTGCCAGCAGTTTAGACAGGGTGGGTACTGAAGCTTTCTTT. The V gene is TRBV27, the J gene TRBJ1-1; 7 bases agree with TRBD1. Germline V gene data show CDR1 as MNHEY and CDR2 as SMNVEV (reference sequence). Trimming cost V 2 bases and J 5 bases; bases outside gene matches: 5. The CDR3 consists of 14 residues.

The J gene is TRBJ1-1, the V gene TRBV7-9; possibly TRBD1 for D (6 bases). The V and J ends lost 1 base and 9 bases respectively, with 18 bases between them. Germline-derived CDR1 and CDR2 are SEHNR and FQNEAQ (reference sequence). The CDR3 has 15 amino acids. The CDR3 coding sequence is TGTGCCAGCAGCTTAGTCGGGGACACGGATCATCAAGCTTTCTTT. Protein product: CASSLVGDTDHQAFF. The complete variable domain, with remaining parts taken from reference TRBV7-9 and TRBJ1-1, reads DTGVSQNPRHKITKRGQNVTFRCDPISEHNRLYWYRQTLGQGPEFLTYFQNEAQLEKSRLLSDRFSAERPKGSFSTLEIQRTEQGDSAMYLCASSLVGDTDHQAFFGQGTRLTVV.

The V call is TRBV6-5, the J call TRBJ2-2, with a possible D match to TRBD1 (5 bases). Germline assignment: CDR1 MNHEY and CDR2 SVGAGI. Trimming cost V 6 bases and J 6 bases, with 11 bases left between them. The CDR3 runs to 13 residues. This CDR3 is CASSQGEAGELFF. The CDR3 DNA is TGTGCCAGCAGCCAAGGGGAAGCCGGGGAGCTGTTTTTT.

The gene calls are TRBV6-5 and TRBJ1-1, with a possible D match to TRBD1 (6 bases). V gave up 6 bases and J gave up 8 bases, with 22 bases separating them. This CDR3 is built from 15 residues. Germline V lookup: CDR1 MNHEY, CDR2 SVGAGI. CDR3 nucleotide sequence: TGTGCCAGCAGCCTCTCTTCGTTTGACAGGAGAGAAGCTTTCTTT. Protein product: CASSLSSFDRREAFF.

The chain joins TRBV29-1 to TRBJ1-3; 7 bases agree with TRBD1. There are 15 residues in the CDR3. Germline CDR1 is SQVTM and CDR2 is ANQGSEA. V shed 7 bases, J shed 0 bases, and the junction held 9 bases outside the gene matches. This CDR3 is CSAGRTGVSGNTIYF. The DNA of the CDR3 is TGCAGCGCCGGCAGAACAGGGGTCTCTGGAAACACCATATATTTT.

The chain is built from TRBV30 and TRBJ2-7; the match to TRBD1 covers 9 bases. V lost 3 bases to trimming and J lost 9 bases; unmatched junction nucleotides: 12. The CDR3 has 14 residues. CDR1 and CDR2 from the germline V gene are GTSNPN and SVGIG (reference sequence). The CDR3 loop is CAWRYPGQGLAQYF. The CDR3 nucleotides are TGTGCCTGGAGGTACCCGGGACAGGGTTTAGCGCAGTACTTC.

V gene TRBV6-5 combines with J gene TRBJ2-3; D may be TRBD2 (5 bases). The CDR3 has 13 amino acids. CDR1 MNHEY and CDR2 SVGAGI come from the germline V gene. V was trimmed by 6 bases and J by 5 bases, leaving 12 bases between them. The CDR3 is CASSRSREDTQYF. CDR3 DNA sequence: TGTGCCAGCAGCCGATCTCGGGAAGATACGCAGTATTTT.

This chain connects TRBV6-5 to TRBJ2-1; D is possibly TRBD2 (5 bases). The CDR3 loop spans 14 amino acids. Trimming left V 7 bases short and J 3 bases short, with 13 bases between. The germline gives CDR1 MNHEY, CDR2 SVGAGI. The CDR3 region is CASTAAWGYNEQFF. DNA for the CDR3: TGTGCCAGCACAGCGGCTTGGGGCTACAATGAGCAGTTCTTC.

This rearrangement joins TRBV7-9 to TRBJ2-5; no reliable D call. The CDR3 loop spans 11 amino acids. In germline, CDR1 is SEHNR, CDR2 FQNEAQ (reference sequence). Between the trimmed V and J ends, which lost 3 bases and 5 bases, there was a span of 4 bases. CDR3 nucleotides: TGTGCCAGCAGCTTTTCTGAGACCCAGTACTTC. This translates into CASSFSETQYF.

The rearrangement joins TRBV6-1 to TRBJ1-1; possible D gene TRBD1, 6 bases. The ends were cut back, 3 bases at V and 1 base at J, with 12 bases in the middle. Germline CDR1 is MNHNS and CDR2 is SASEGT. CDR3 size: 15 residues. The CDR3 here is CASSELGQRNTEAFF. DNA for the CDR3: TGTGCCAGCAGTGAGCTAGGACAGAGGAACACTGAAGCTTTCTTT.

The chain employs TRBV6-5 and TRBJ1-2; 7 nucleotides agree with TRBD1. Germline CDR1 reads MNHEY; CDR2 reads SVGAGI. The J segment lost 2 bases and the V segment lost 10 bases, leaving 7 bases of the junction unmatched. This CDR3 comprises 13 residues. The DNA of the CDR3 is TGTGCCACTAAATTGGACAGGAACTATGGCTACACCTTC. Translated: CATKLDRNYGYTF.

This clone appeared once. The sample has other DNA sequences that encode this CDR3 too. The chain uses TRBV9 and TRBJ2-3, with 11 bases matching TRBD2. Trimming removed 0 bases from V and 3 bases from J; junction bases left unmatched: 3. CDR3 size: 16 residues. Germline CDR1 reads SGDLS; CDR2 reads YYNGEE. CDR3: CASSVGLAGGTDTQYF. DNA for the CDR3: TGTGCCAGCAGCGTAGGGCTAGCGGGGGGAACAGATACGCAGTATTTT.

V and J are TRBV4-2 and TRBJ2-3, with D perhaps matching TRBD2 (6 bases). Germline V gene lookup returns CDR1 LGHNA and CDR2 YNFKEQ. The V and J ends lost 0 bases and 6 bases respectively, with 13 bases between them. This CDR3 contains 15 residues. The CDR3 region is CASSQDRGLVDTQYF. CDR3 coding DNA: TGTGCCAGCAGCCAAGATCGGGGACTCGTTGATACGCAGTATTTT.

Points on this clone: This specimen includes other DNA sequences encoding the same CDR3. V gene TRBV2 combines with J gene TRBJ2-5; TRBD1 is a possible D gene (5 bases). V was shortened by 2 bases and J by 2 bases, with 6 bases between the two germline ends. Germline CDR1 and CDR2: SNHLY and FYNNEI. This CDR3 is 13 amino acids long. The CDR3 loop reads CASSEQGQETQYF. CDR3 coding DNA: TGTGCCAGCAGTGAACAGGGTCAAGAGACCCAGTACTTC.

This rearrangement joins TRBV7-6 to TRBJ1-3, with unresolved D. Trimming removed 1 base at V and 0 bases at J, with 10 bases between. Germline lookup yields CDR1 SGHVS and CDR2 FNYEAQ. The CDR3 covers 16 residues. The CDR3 reads CASSLGEGSSGNTIYF. CDR3 DNA sequence: TGTGCCAGCAGCTTAGGCGAGGGCAGCTCTGGAAACACCATATATTTT.

This rearrangement joins TRBV5-1 to TRBJ2-1; weak D call: TRBD2 (6 bases). CDR1 and CDR2 (germline): SGHRS, YFSETQ. Trimming removed 4 bases from V and 7 bases from J, with 18 bases in between. The CDR3 sequence is 15 residues long. The CDR3: CASSPRLVILNEQFF. CDR3 DNA: TGCGCCAGCAGCCCCCGACTAGTAATCTTGAATGAGCAGTTCTTC. The variable domain in full, with the rest retrieved from reference TRBV5-1 and TRBJ2-1, is KAGVTQTPRYLIKTRGQQVTLSCSPISGHRSVSWYQQTPGQGLQFLFEYFSETQRNKGNFPGRFSGRQFSNSRSEMNVSTLELGDSALYLCASSPRLVILNEQFFGPGTRLTVL.

This chain uses TRBV19 with TRBJ1-4, with D possibly matching TRBD1 (5 bases). The germline V gene encodes CDR1 LNHDA and CDR2 SQIVND (reference sequence). Trimming took 5 bases from V and 5 from J, leaving 12 bases between them. The CDR3 extends over 14 amino acids. DNA of the CDR3: TGTGCCAGTAGTCCCCAGGGCCTAAATGAAAAACTGTTTTTT. Translating gives CASSPQGLNEKLFF.

This sequence joins TRBV7-9 and TRBJ1-4, with D possibly matching TRBD1 (5 bases). V lost 1 base and J lost 6, with 15 bases in between. Germline CDR1 SEHNR, CDR2 FQNEAQ (reference sequence). CDR3 length equals 16 residues. CDR3 region: CASSLEAGPGDEKLFF. In nucleotides, the CDR3 is TGTGCCAGCAGCTTAGAAGCGGGGCCAGGCGATGAAAAACTGTTTTTT.

The V and J genes are TRBV6-5 and TRBJ1-5; 7 bases map to TRBD1. J was trimmed by 4 bases and V by 4 bases; bases with no gene match: 4. The CDR3 contains 14 residues. Per the germline V gene, CDR1 is MNHEY and CDR2 is SVGAGI. In nucleotides, the CDR3 is TGTGCCAGCAGTTCGACAGGGATTAATCAGCCCCAGCATTTT. Translating gives CASSSTGINQPQHF.